The 24 T cell receptor beta chains below all came from one sample that was sequenced in a study of blood T cells in healthy people across ages (dated by TCRdb to between 2014 and 2016). The method was 5' RACE. Sequenced on an Illumina HiSeq 2500. The second PCR ran for roughly 7 to 12 cycles and used a J-beta primer mix along with a sample-barcoded 5' primer. The raw public reads went through TCRdb reprocessing: fastp at Q25, MiXCR clone calling, in-frame beta chains kept. Rows merge per CDR3 protein into single entries with the most common DNA and genes. This sample is represented by around 1,100,000 distinct CDR3 sequences; approximately 38% of them were singletons. Of the sample, roughly 14% is held by the ten largest clones. Material for sequencing was blood. The receptors were sampled from a man aged 18 to 35 in good health.

The V call is TRBV4-2, the J call TRBJ2-3; D is unresolved. V lost 2 bases, J lost 0 bases, and 3 bases lay in between. The CDR3 covers 13 residues. Germline-derived CDR1 and CDR2 are LGHNA and YNFKEQ. DNA of the CDR3: TGTGCCAGCAGCCAACATAGCACAGATACGCAGTATTTT. It encodes CASSQHSTDTQYF.

This clonotype was recorded a few times. The chain employs TRBV9 and TRBJ1-1; 11 nucleotides agree with TRBD1. CDR3 length: 15 amino acids. The V gene end was trimmed by 0 bases and the J gene end by 4 bases; junction bases not matched to a gene: 2. Germline assignment: CDR1 SGDLS and CDR2 YYNGEE. The DNA for the CDR3 is TGTGCCAGCAGCGTAGGGGGACAGGGGGGCACTGAAGCTTTCTTT. It specifies CASSVGGQGGTEAFF.

For the CDR3, the DNA is TGTGCCAGCAGTAACGGACAGGGGGGGTATGGCTACACCTTC. Translation gives CASSNGQGGYGYTF. The chain couples TRBV6-5 to TRBJ1-2; 10 bases are shared with TRBD1. The CDR3 contains 14 residues. Germline V lookup: CDR1 MNHEY, CDR2 SVGAGI. With 5 bases clipped from V and 5 bases from J, the junction kept 5 bases outside the gene matches.

The chain joins TRBV7-2 to TRBJ2-3; 11 positions agree with TRBD2. The CDR3 spans 15 residues. With V trimmed by 7 bases and J by 6 bases, 9 bases remained unmatched. Looked up from germline, CDR1 is SGHTA and CDR2 is FQGNSA. The CDR3 sequence is CASTIAGGTWDTQYF. CDR3 nucleotide sequence: TGTGCCAGCACAATAGCGGGGGGGACCTGGGATACGCAGTATTTT.

This chain links TRBV10-3 with TRBJ2-1, with TRBD2 matching over 7 bases. There are 12 residues in the CDR3. Germline V gives CDR1 ENHRY, CDR2 SYGVKD. The V segment lost 2 bases and the J segment 13 bases; nucleotides outside the gene matches: 5. CDR3 residues: CAISEGGETQFF. CDR3 nucleotides: TGTGCCATCAGTGAGGGGGGGGAGACCCAGTTCTTC.

This clonotype showed up just a few times. This chain connects TRBV7-9 to TRBJ2-1; no clear D. With the DNA end fitting TRBJ2-7 better, the J assignment may be wrong. CDR1 and CDR2 from the germline V gene are SEHNR and FQNEAQ (reference sequence). The CDR3 extends over 15 amino acids. For the CDR3, the DNA is TGTGCCAGCAGCTTGGTGGTTAGCTCCTACAATGAGCAGTACTTC. Encoded protein: CASSLVVSSYNEQYF.

This chain joins TRBV7-2 and TRBJ2-5, with D possibly TRBD2 on 7 matching bases. Per germline, CDR1 SGHTA and CDR2 FQGNSA. The CDR3 length is 15 residues. The V end lost 1 base, the J end lost 11 bases, and 20 bases lay between the germline ends. Written as DNA, the CDR3 is TGTGCCAGCAGCTTAGGGGGGGGCGCCCACAATGAGCAGTACTTC. This encodes CASSLGGGAHNEQYF.

In DNA form, the CDR3 reads TGTGCCAGCAGCCAAGATGCAGTCGGATTCGGGACCCAGTACTTC. This codes for CASSQDAVGFGTQYF. The V call is TRBV3-1, the J call TRBJ2-5; no definite D call. This CDR3 comprises 15 residues. Trimming cost V 0 bases and J 7 bases, with 15 bases left between them. Germline assignment: CDR1 LGHDT and CDR2 YNNKEL (reference sequence).

This chain joins TRBV3-1 and TRBJ1-6, with unresolved D. The CDR3 length is 14 residues. The V and J ends lost 1 base and 6 bases respectively, with 7 bases between them. CDR1 is LGHDT, CDR2 YNNKEL, per germline (reference sequence). DNA of the CDR3: TGTGCCAGCAGCCAAGGGTCGGTTAATTCACCCCTCCACTTT. Encoded protein: CASSQGSVNSPLHF.

This clonotype was seen a few times. The rearrangement links TRBV29-1 to TRBJ2-2, with 9 bases aligning to TRBD1. The CDR3 consists of 14 residues. Trimming removed 7 bases from V and 2 bases from J; junction bases left unmatched: 5. Germline assignment: CDR1 SQVTM and CDR2 ANQGSEA. This CDR3 is CSANRGPNTGELFF. DNA of the CDR3: TGCAGCGCCAACAGGGGGCCAAACACCGGGGAGCTGTTTTTT.

The chain is built from TRBV4-1 and TRBJ1-4, with D possibly matching TRBD1 (5 bases). V gave up 3 bases and J gave up 7 bases, with 15 bases separating them. Germline loops: CDR1 MGHRA, CDR2 YSYEKL. The CDR3 sequence is 15 residues long. The CDR3 bases are TGCGCCAGCAGCCATGTGCGGGGCCGGGTTGAAAAACTGTTTTTT. The encoded protein is CASSHVRGRVEKLFF.

The rearrangement joins TRBV3-1 to TRBJ2-4; 8 bases align to TRBD1. The CDR3 covers 16 residues. Germline-derived CDR1 and CDR2 are LGHDT and YNNKEL (reference sequence). Trimming at V came to 4 bases and at J to 13 bases, leaving 18 bases not matched to a gene. The CDR3 protein is CASSLLAQGARNEQYF. In DNA, the CDR3 is TGTGCCAGCAGCCTCCTCGCCCAGGGGGCGAGGAATGAGCAGTACTTC.

This clonotype occurred a few times. The chain is built from TRBV5-1 and TRBJ1-5, with D unresolved. This CDR3 comprises 13 residues. Trimming removed 4 bases from V and 2 bases from J, with 7 bases in between. CDR1 is SGHRS, CDR2 YFSETQ, per germline. In DNA form, the CDR3 reads TGCGCCAGCAGCGTGAACGGCAATCAGCCCCAGCATTTT. It codes for CASSVNGNQPQHF.

V gene TRBV28 combines with J gene TRBJ2-5; 9 positions match TRBD1. Germline loops: CDR1 MDHEN, CDR2 SYDVKM. With V trimmed by 4 bases and J by 5 bases, 11 bases remained unmatched. The CDR3 sequence is 16 residues long. The DNA for the CDR3 is TGTGCCAGCAGTTCCCCCAAGACAGGGGGTACGGAGACCCAGTACTTC. Protein product: CASSSPKTGGTETQYF.

The chain has TRBV3-1 and TRBJ2-4, with 9 positions matching TRBD2. Germline CDR1 LGHDT, CDR2 YNNKEL (reference sequence). V dropped 1 base and J dropped 2; count of bases not matched to a gene: 9. The CDR3 loop spans 18 amino acids. The CDR3 DNA sequence: TGTGCCAGCAGCCAAGGTAGCGGGGGAGTATTGTCCAAAAACATTCAGTACTTC. This gives the protein CASSQGSGGVLSKNIQYF.

The J gene is TRBJ1-4, the V gene TRBV11-2; the match to TRBD1 covers 7 bases. The CDR3 runs 15 residues. With 5 bases clipped from V and 8 bases from J, the junction kept 11 bases outside the gene matches. CDR1 and CDR2 from the germline V gene are SGHAT and FQNNGV. This chain's CDR3 is CASSVGGQLLEKLFF. In nucleotides, the CDR3 is TGTGCCAGCAGCGTAGGGGGACAGCTCCTCGAAAAACTGTTTTTT. Together with reference TRBV11-2 and TRBJ1-4, the CDR3 gives the full variable domain: EAGVAQSPRYKIIEKRQSVAFWCNPISGHATLYWYQQILGQGPKLLIQFQNNGVVDDSQLPKDRFSAERLKGVDSTLKIQPAKLEDSAVYLCASSVGGQLLEKLFFGSGTQLSVL.

The CDR3 loop is CASSLASRTGDHEQYF. CDR3 in DNA: TGTGCCAGCAGCTTAGCGAGCAGGACGGGGGACCACGAGCAGTACTTC. The V call is TRBV7-2, the J call TRBJ2-7; D is possibly TRBD2 (6 bases). This CDR3 contains 16 residues. V was cut by 0 bases and J by 5 bases, with 17 bases left in between. CDR1 is SGHTA, CDR2 FQGNSA, per germline.

In this sample, this clonotype turned up a few times. The chain combines TRBV5-1 with TRBJ1-4; D gene uncertain. The CDR3 has 18 amino acids. V shed 3 bases and J shed 3 bases, with 21 bases lying between them. The germline gives CDR1 SGHRS, CDR2 YFSETQ. CDR3 nucleotides: TGCGCCAGCAGCTCCCGATCGGCAGCCAGAGCCCCTAATGAAAAACTGTTTTTT. This translates into CASSSRSAARAPNEKLFF.

This clonotype was detected a few times. The chain couples TRBV4-1 to TRBJ1-5; a possible D gene is TRBD1 (5 bases). The CDR3 runs to 16 residues. Trimming removed 0 bases at V and 4 bases at J, with 13 bases between. CDR1 is MGHRA and CDR2 is YSYEKL in the germline V gene. In DNA, the CDR3 is TGCGCCAGCAGCCAAGAGCGGACAAGGACGAATCAGCCCCAGCATTTT. This codes for CASSQERTRTNQPQHF.

This clonotype came up a few times. The rearrangement uses TRBV7-2 and TRBJ1-5, with unresolved D. V lost 5 bases and J 4 bases, leaving 12 bases between the germline ends. The V gene's germline CDR1 is SGHTA and CDR2 FQGNSA. CDR3 size: 14 residues. CDR3 bases: TGTGCCAGCAGCCCGGTCTTAAATAATCAGCCCCAGCATTTT. Its translation: CASSPVLNNQPQHF.

The chain combines TRBV7-2 with TRBJ2-5; TRBD2 is a possible D gene (6 bases). With 5 bases removed from V and 0 bases from J, the gap between germline ends came to 10 bases. The germline V gene has CDR1 SGHTA and CDR2 FQGNSA. The CDR3 consists of 14 residues. The CDR3 nucleotides are TGTGCCAGCAGCCTGTCTAGCGACCAAGAGACCCAGTACTTC. Translating gives CASSLSSDQETQYF.

This clonotype has a count of ten or more. The chain carries TRBV12-3 or TRBV12-4 and TRBJ1-1; D remains unclear. V shed 6 bases and J shed 0 bases, with 8 bases lying between them. The CDR3 is made up of 13 amino acids. The CDR3 DNA sequence: TGTGCCAGCAGCTTAAGTATGAACACTGAAGCTTTCTTT. This codes for CASSLSMNTEAFF.

This clonotype was seen a handful of times. The chain employs TRBV6-2 or TRBV6-3 and TRBJ2-5, with 9 bases identical to TRBD1. The CDR3 totals 15 residues. Germline CDR1 MNHEY, CDR2 SVGEGT. Germline trimming cut 2 bases from V and 4 bases from J; bases unmatched to any gene: 5. CDR3 nucleotides: TGTGCCAGCAGTTACGTGGGACAGGGCCGAGAGACCCAGTACTTC. It translates to CASSYVGQGRETQYF.

The V call is TRBV7-9, the J call TRBJ1-2; no reliable D call. Per germline, CDR1 SEHNR and CDR2 FQNEAQ (reference sequence). This CDR3 region has 11 residues. V lost 8 bases and J 2 bases, leaving 6 bases between the germline ends. CDR3 sequence (DNA): TGTGCCAGCGCCCTCAACTATGGCTACACCTTC. Its protein is CASALNYGYTF.